A selection of T cell receptor beta chains follows, all from one sample in a study of blood T cells in healthy people across ages. TCRdb re-derived calls from the 5' RACE reads in MiXCR, one entry per CDR3 protein. The table has more than 1,000,000 distinct CDR3 sequences, 20% to 25% seen once. Separately, the same data were catalogued under a study of T cells of mothers and their children.

Sequenced input: blood. These receptors all come from a girl aged 2-10 years in good health. The CDR3 runs from the conserved cysteine through the conserved F or W. Each record gives: clone size, V gene, CDR3 length, D gene, J gene, CDR3 DNA, CDR3 protein. A D gene is named only where the DNA matches it firmly. Some rows have no size entry. The others give once, few or many, or a class for an expanded clone.

few	TRBV5-8	14	.	TRBJ2-3	TGTGCCAGCAGCTCCACGGGCATCACAGATACGCAGTATTTT	CASSSTGITDTQYF
.	TRBV11-2	15	TRBD2	TRBJ2-1	TGTGCCAGCAGTTCCAGCGGGAGGGCCTTAGGTGAGCAGTTCTTC	CASSSSGRALGEQFF
.	TRBV10-2	14	.	TRBJ1-1	TGCGCCAGCAGTGAGGGGGGAAGATACGCTGAAGCTTTCTTT	CASSEGGRYAEAFF
few	TRBV9	15	.	TRBJ2-7	TGTGCCAGCAGCGACGACGCGGGGGCCTCCTACGAGCAGTACTTC	CASSDDAGASYEQYF
.	TRBV27	16	TRBD2	TRBJ2-3	TGTGCCAGCAGCAAAGAAGCGGGAGGGCCCCCAGATACGCAGTATTTT	CASSKEAGGPPDTQYF
few	TRBV5-6	16	.	TRBJ2-2	TGTGCCAGCAGCTCGTCGGGACGGCGGGACACCGGGGAGCTGTTTTTT	CASSSSGRRDTGELFF
many	TRBV14	15	.	TRBJ2-5	TGTGCCAGCAGCCAAGGAATGCAGGTCCAAGAGACCCAGTACTTC	CASSQGMQVQETQYF
few	TRBV12-3/TRBV12-4	18	.	TRBJ1-4	TGTGCCAGCAGTATCCCCTGGACAGTGGCTGCAACTAATGAAAAACTGTTTTTT	CASSIPWTVAATNEKLFF
.	TRBV12-3/TRBV12-4	14	.	TRBJ2-3	TGTGCCAGCAGTTTAGTACTAGGAGTTAATGAGCAGTTCTTT	CASSLVLGVNEQFF
.	TRBV4-2	16	.	TRBJ2-1	TGTGCCAGCAGCCTTTTGCGGGAACTTGTATACAATGAGCAGTTCTTC	CASSLLRELVYNEQFF
.	TRBV10-3	12	.	TRBJ1-1	TGTGCCATCAGTGAGGGGGGCTCTGAAGCTTTCTTT	CAISEGGSEAFF
.	TRBV21-1	14	.	TRBJ1-4	TGTGCCAGCAGCAAGTTCAGGACTAATGAAAAACTGTTTTTT	CASSKFRTNEKLFF
few	TRBV19	11	.	TRBJ2-3	TGTGCCAGGACCTTGGGTGATACGCAGTATTTT	CARTLGDTQYF
.	TRBV5-1	13	.	TRBJ2-3	TGCGCCAGCAGTGCCGGTGACACAGATACGCAGTATTTT	CASSAGDTDTQYF
.	TRBV4-3	17	.	TRBJ1-1	TGCGCCAGCAGCCAAGAATTTGGGGGCAGGCGGAACACTGAAGCTTTCTTT	CASSQEFGGRRNTEAFF
many	TRBV6-4	14	TRBD2	TRBJ2-2	TGTGCCAGCAGTGAGCGGGGGGCCACCGGGGAGCTGTTTTTT	CASSERGATGELFF
.	TRBV3-1	15	.	TRBJ1-4	TGTGCCAGCAGCGGGCTCGGACCCATTAATGAAAAACTGTTTTTT	CASSGLGPINEKLFF
.	TRBV28	15	.	TRBJ2-7	TGTGCCAGCAGCTTTTCCCGGCTCTCTGGGGGGGAGCAGTACTTC	CASSFSRLSGGEQYF
medium-sized	TRBV4-3	14	.	TRBJ2-7	TGCGCCAGCAGCCAAGCTAGGGGGACCTACGAGCAGTACTTC	CASSQARGTYEQYF
.	TRBV5-1	14	.	TRBJ1-4	TGCGCCAGCAGCCACGCTGCAACTAATGAAAAACTGTTTTTT	CASSHAATNEKLFF
few	TRBV15	14	.	TRBJ2-1	TGTGCCACCAGCAGAGATGGTTTGCTTGTGGAGCAGTTCTTC	CATSRDGLLVEQFF
.	TRBV20-1	13	.	TRBJ1-2	TGCAGTGCTAGACAAGGGCTCCAGGATGGCTACACCTTC	CSARQGLQDGYTF
few	TRBV27	13	.	TRBJ1-1	TGTGCCAGCAGAGGGGCGGACTTCATTGAAGCTTTCTTT	CASRGADFIEAFF
.	TRBV9	14	.	TRBJ1-2	TGTGCCAGCAGCGTAGTCGGTTTGGGCGATGGCTACACCTTC	CASSVVGLGDGYTF
many	TRBV7-2	14	TRBD1	TRBJ2-3	TGTGCCAGCCTCCAGGGGGTGAGCACAGATACGCAGTATTTT	CASLQGVSTDTQYF
.	TRBV12-3/TRBV12-4	14	.	TRBJ1-5	TGTGCCAGCGCCCCGGGGGAAGGCAATCAGCCCCAGCATTTT	CASAPGEGNQPQHF
once	TRBV6-1	14	TRBD1	TRBJ2-2	TGTGCCAGCAGTGTACAGGGGGGCTCCGGGGAGCTGTTTTTT	CASSVQGGSGELFF
few	TRBV10-3	14	.	TRBJ1-1	TGTGCCATCAGTCTCACAGGACAGAACACTGAAGCTTTCTTT	CAISLTGQNTEAFF
.	TRBV15	13	.	TRBJ2-3	TGTGCCTCGCAGTGGGGGGGGGCGGATACGCAGTATTTT	CASQWGGADTQYF
.	TRBV7-9	15	.	TRBJ1-6	TGTGCCAGCAGTAGGGGAGGCAGTAATAATTCACCCCTCCACTTT	CASSRGGSNNSPLHF
.	TRBV5-1	18	TRBD2	TRBJ2-1	TGCGCCAGCAGCTTGGCCGGTAGCGGGACAACCTCCTACAATGAGCAGTTCTTC	CASSLAGSGTTSYNEQFF
few	TRBV29-1	14	TRBD2	TRBJ2-1	TGCAGCGTTGTGCCGGGGGGTAGGTTCAATGAGCAGTTCTTC	CSVVPGGRFNEQFF
few	TRBV20-1	15	.	TRBJ1-2	TGCAGTGCTAGAGATCACACGGAAGGCTCCTATGGCTACACCTTC	CSARDHTEGSYGYTF